A single T cell receptor beta chain is shown here with its context. Memory CD4+ T cells were sorted as all CD4+ cells except CD45RA+CCR7+CD95- naive cells, over 98% pure. Blood from healthy donors was obtained in Switzerland from donation centers. CD4+ T cells and monocytes were enriched with CD4 and CD14 microbeads. Sorted cells lacked CD8+, CD14+, CD16+, CD56+, CD19+ and CD25-bright cells. The data were taken from a study of human CD4 T cells and Enterobacteriaceae. Deep-level sequencing, detecting one cell in 200,000, covered ex vivo memory CD4+. Assay: immunoSEQ multiplex PCR; the TCRdb copy retains only in-frame clones and omits some. Of about 29,000 clones in the sample, about four fifths were seen once. The CDR3 is 13 amino acids. Germline V gene lookup returns CDR1 LNHDA and CDR2 SQIVND (reference sequence). The V gene lost 3 bases and the J gene lost 8 bases, with 13 bases spanning the gap.

Source material: memory CD4+ T cells from blood. The clonotype was recovered from a human donor in good health. This chain links TRBV19 with TRBJ1-2; TRBD1 might be the D (5 bases). The CDR3 reads CASSMRRGEGYTF. For the CDR3, the DNA is TGTGCCAGTAGTATGAGGCGAGGGGAGGGCTACACCTTC.